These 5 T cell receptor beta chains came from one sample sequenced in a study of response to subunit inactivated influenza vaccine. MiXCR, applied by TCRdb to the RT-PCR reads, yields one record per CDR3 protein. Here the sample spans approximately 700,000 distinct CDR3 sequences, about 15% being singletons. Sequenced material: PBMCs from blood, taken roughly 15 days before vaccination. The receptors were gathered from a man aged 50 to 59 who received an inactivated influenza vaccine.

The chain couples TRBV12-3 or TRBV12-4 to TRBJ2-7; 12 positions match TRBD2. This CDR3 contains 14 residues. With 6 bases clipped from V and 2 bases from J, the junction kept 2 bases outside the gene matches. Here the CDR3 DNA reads TGTGCCAGCAGCGGACTAGCGGGGACCTACGAGCAGTACTTC. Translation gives CASSGLAGTYEQYF.

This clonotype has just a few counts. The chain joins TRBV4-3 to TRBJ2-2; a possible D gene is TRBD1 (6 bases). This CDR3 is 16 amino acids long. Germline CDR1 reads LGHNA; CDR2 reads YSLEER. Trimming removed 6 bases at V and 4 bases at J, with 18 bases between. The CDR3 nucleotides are TGCGCCAGCAGTCCTCAGGGGAAAGGAGGCACCGGGGAGCTGTTTTTT. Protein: CASSPQGKGGTGELFF.

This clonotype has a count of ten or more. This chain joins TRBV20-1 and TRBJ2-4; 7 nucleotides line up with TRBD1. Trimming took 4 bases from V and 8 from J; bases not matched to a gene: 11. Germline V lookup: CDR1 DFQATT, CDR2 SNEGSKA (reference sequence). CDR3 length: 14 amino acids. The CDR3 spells CSANRQGIRDIQYF. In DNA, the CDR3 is TGCAGTGCTAATAGACAGGGTATTAGGGACATTCAGTACTTC.

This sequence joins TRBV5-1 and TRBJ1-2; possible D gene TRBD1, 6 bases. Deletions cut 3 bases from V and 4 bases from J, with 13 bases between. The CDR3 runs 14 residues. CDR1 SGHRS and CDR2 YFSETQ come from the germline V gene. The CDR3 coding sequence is TGCGCCAGCAGCTACAGGGTCGAAGGCTATGGCTACACCTTC. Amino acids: CASSYRVEGYGYTF.

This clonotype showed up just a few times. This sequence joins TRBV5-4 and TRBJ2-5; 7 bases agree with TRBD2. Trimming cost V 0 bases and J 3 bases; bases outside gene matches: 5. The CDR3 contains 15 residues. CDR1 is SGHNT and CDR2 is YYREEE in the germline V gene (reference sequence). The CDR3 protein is CASSLGPSGEETQYF. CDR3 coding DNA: TGTGCCAGCAGCTTGGGACCAAGCGGGGAAGAGACCCAGTACTTC.